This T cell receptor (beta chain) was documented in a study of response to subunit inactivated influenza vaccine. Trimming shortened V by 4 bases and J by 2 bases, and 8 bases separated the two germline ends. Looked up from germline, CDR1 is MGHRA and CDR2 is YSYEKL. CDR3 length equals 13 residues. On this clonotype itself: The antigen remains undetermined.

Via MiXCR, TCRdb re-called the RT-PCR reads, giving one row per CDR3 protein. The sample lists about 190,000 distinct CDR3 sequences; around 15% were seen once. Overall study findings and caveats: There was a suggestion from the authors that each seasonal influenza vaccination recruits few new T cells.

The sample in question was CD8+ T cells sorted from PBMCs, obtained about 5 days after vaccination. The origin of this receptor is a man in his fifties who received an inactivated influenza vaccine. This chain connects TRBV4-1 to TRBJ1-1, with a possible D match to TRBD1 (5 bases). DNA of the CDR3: TGCGCCAGCAGCCCCCGGGACAACACTGAAGCTTTCTTT. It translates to CASSPRDNTEAFF.